This T cell receptor beta chain derives from a study of technical replicates of blood from four donors. TCRdb's copy holds only in-frame clones and misses some; the assay was immunoSEQ multiplex PCR. The sample includes fewer than 100,000 clones, around 97% of them seen just once. The CDR3 has 15 amino acids. Trimming removed 4 bases from V and 5 bases from J; junction bases left unmatched: 7. CDR1 and CDR2 from the germline V gene are SGHDT and YYEEEE. The material sequenced was T cells isolated from PBMCs. This clonotype was obtained from a human donor in good health. The chain couples TRBV5-6 to TRBJ2-5; 11 nucleotides align to TRBD1. The CDR3 DNA reads as TGTGCCAGCAGCCCCCCGGGACAGGGGGGGGAGACCCAGTACTTC. Its translation: CASSPPGQGGETQYF.